This TCR beta chain originates from a study of Ad26.COV2.S vaccination and SARS-CoV-2 variants. In the study overall: Participants got Ad26.COV2.S intramuscularly, once or twice 56 days apart.

This clone was picked up one time. This sample's treatment: about 20 received Ad26.COV2.S at low or high dose, single or two shots; about 5 received placebo; per-sample allocation not given. Samples were taken on day 63 after the first vaccine or placebo injection. Spike of the Wuhan-strain SARS-CoV-2 was expressed by an Ad26 vector, which formed the vaccine. Per germline, CDR1 MNHNS and CDR2 SASEGT. The CDR3 consists of 13 residues. V gave up 3 bases and J gave up 5 bases, with 10 bases separating them. Using immunoSEQ multiplex PCR, the repertoire was profiled, and TCRdb retains in-frame clones only, with some absent. This table holds about 350,000 clones, roughly 91% found once.

The rearrangement uses TRBV6-1 and TRBJ2-5; D is unclear. This receptor was taken from a person aged 18 to 65 who received the Ad26.COV2.S COVID-19 vaccine or a placebo. The sample here was peripheral blood, taken in a trial of Ad26.COV2.S vaccine versus placebo. CDR3 sequence reads: CASSEWWLETQYF. CDR3 DNA: TGTGCCAGCAGTGAGTGGTGGCTGGAGACCCAGTACTTC.